One and the same sample provided the 21 T cell receptor beta chains below, sequenced in a study of blood T cell repertoires in COVID-19. Generated by immunoSEQ multiplex PCR, the TCRdb table keeps only in-frame clones and is missing some. The top ten clones hold 9.5% to 15% of a sample with 20,000 to 25,000 clones, around 80% of them seen once. The sample consisted of peripheral blood. The receptors were gathered from a man in his fifties or sixties with active COVID-19.

This rearrangement joins TRBV29-1 to TRBJ2-6; TRBD1 might be the D (6 bases). CDR1 and CDR2 (germline): SQVTM, ANQGSEA. Trimming left V 5 bases short and J 2 bases short, with 16 bases between. This CDR3 contains 16 residues. The CDR3 bases are TGCAGCGTTTTGATACCCCCAGGGGCTGGGGCCAACGTCCTGACTTTC. Protein: CSVLIPPGAGANVLTF. The full variable domain, completed using reference TRBV29-1 and TRBJ2-6, is SAVISQKPSRDICQRGTSLTIQCQVDSQVTMMFWYRQQPGQSLTLIATANQGSEATYESGFVIDKFPISRPNLTFSTLTVSNMSPEDSSIYLCSVLIPPGAGANVLTFGAGSRLTVL.

This clone was recorded once. This chain connects TRBV4-1 to TRBJ2-1; 7 bases line up with TRBD1. The CDR3 is made up of 16 amino acids. Germline CDR1 and CDR2: MGHRA and YSYEKL. The V and J ends lost 3 bases and 3 bases, in that order; junction bases with no gene match: 8. The CDR3 here is CASSHGDSRSYNEQFF. DNA for the CDR3: TGCGCCAGCAGCCATGGGGACAGCCGAAGCTACAATGAGCAGTTCTTC.

The gene calls are TRBV6-4 and TRBJ2-3; 10 positions agree with TRBD2. The V segment lost 5 bases and the J segment 6 bases; nucleotides outside the gene matches: 8. Germline CDR1 is MRHNA and CDR2 is SNTAGT. The length of the CDR3 is 15 residues. CDR3 sequence (DNA): TGTGCCAGCAGTCAAAGCGGGAGGGCCCGGGATACGCAGTATTTT. This translates into CASSQSGRARDTQYF.

The J gene is TRBJ2-7, the V gene TRBV9, with TRBD1 matching over 8 bases. The CDR3 consists of 14 residues. Per the germline V gene, CDR1 is SGDLS and CDR2 is YYNGEE. V was pared by 0 bases and J by 6 bases, with 5 bases of the junction left unmatched. CDR3: CASSVARTGPEQYF. CDR3 coding DNA: TGTGCCAGCAGCGTAGCCCGGACAGGGCCCGAGCAGTACTTC.

V and J are TRBV18 and TRBJ1-3; D is ambiguous. The CDR3 length is 17 residues. Trimming cost V 1 base and J 0 bases, with 13 bases left between them. Germline V gene sequence: CDR1 KGHSH, CDR2 LQKENI. The CDR3 DNA follows: TGTGCCAGCTCACCACTTTCCCAGGCATCCTCTGGAAACACCATATATTTT. This gives the protein CASSPLSQASSGNTIYF.

J is TRBJ2-5 and V is TRBV29-1, with 8 nucleotides matching TRBD2. Germline V lookup: CDR1 SQVTM, CDR2 ANQGSEA. V lost 6 bases to trimming and J lost 1 base; unmatched junction nucleotides: 1. The CDR3 covers 12 residues. CDR3 nucleotide sequence: TGCAGCGTGGGGACTAGCCAAGAGACCCAGTACTTC. This translates into CSVGTSQETQYF.

The chain has TRBV18 and TRBJ1-3, with 7 positions matching TRBD1. The CDR3 has 16 residues. V lost 7 bases, J lost 0 bases, and 9 bases stayed unmatched. Looked up from germline, CDR1 is KGHSH and CDR2 is LQKENI. CDR3 sequence (DNA): TGTGCCAGCTACAGAGGGACAGCAATCTCTGGAAACACCATATATTTT. Translating gives CASYRGTAISGNTIYF.

The chain employs TRBV5-1 and TRBJ2-1; 14 nucleotides match TRBD2. The CDR3 runs 15 residues. Germline V gives CDR1 SGHRS, CDR2 YFSETQ. J gave up 8 bases and V 9 bases, and 10 bases lay outside the gene matches. The CDR3 DNA sequence: TGCGCCACCGCCTGGGGACTAGCGGGAGAGTATGAGCAGTTCTTC. Protein: CATAWGLAGEYEQFF.

This clone was observed a single time. CDR3 sequence reads: CASSPRPAEGFTDTQYF. CDR3 DNA sequence: TGTGCCAGCTCACCACGCCCGGCGGAGGGGTTCACAGATACGCAGTATTTT. The chain combines TRBV18 with TRBJ2-3; tentatively, D is TRBD2 (6 bases). This CDR3 is built from 17 residues. Trimming pared 1 base from V and 2 bases from J, leaving 16 bases between. Germline CDR1 and CDR2: KGHSH and LQKENI.

In its sample, this clone was seen many times. The chain links TRBV5-1 to TRBJ1-1; TRBD1 might be the D (6 bases). CDR1 and CDR2 from the germline V gene are SGHRS and YFSETQ. The CDR3 consists of 14 residues. V gave up 4 bases and J gave up 2 bases, with 12 bases separating them. Written as DNA, the CDR3 is TGCGCCAGCAGCGGGGGCAGGACCAACACTGAAGCTTTCTTT. It is translated as CASSGGRTNTEAFF.

V and J are TRBV7-8 and TRBJ2-7; weak D call: TRBD1 (6 bases). CDR1 SGHVS and CDR2 FQNEAQ come from the germline V gene. The CDR3 extends over 16 amino acids. Trimming pared 5 bases from V and 0 bases from J, leaving 17 bases between. CDR3 in amino acids: CASSPYRDIDSYEQYF. The CDR3 coding sequence is TGTGCCAGCAGCCCTTACAGGGACATCGACTCCTACGAGCAGTACTTC.

This CDR3 reads CASSFRTGGDGYTF. CDR3 DNA sequence: TGTGCCAGCAGTTTCCGGACAGGGGGCGATGGCTACACCTTC. The V call is TRBV25-1, the J call TRBJ1-2; 11 bases align to TRBD1. Germline assignment: CDR1 MGHDK and CDR2 SYGVNS. With V trimmed by 5 bases and J by 6 bases, 5 bases remained unmatched. CDR3 size: 14 residues.

V is TRBV5-6 and J is TRBJ1-3; D perhaps matches TRBD1 (6 bases). Trimming removed 3 bases at V and 7 bases at J, with 20 bases between. The CDR3 length is 16 residues. The germline V gene encodes CDR1 SGHDT and CDR2 YYEEEE. The CDR3 region has the DNA TGTGCCAGCAGCTGGTCGCGGGGGCATGGAGGCAACACCATATATTTT. Protein product: CASSWSRGHGGNTIYF. Full variable domain (missing parts from reference TRBV5-6 and TRBJ1-3): DAGVTQSPTHLIKTRGQQVTLRCSPKSGHDTVSWYQQALGQGPQFIFQYYEEEERQRGNFPDRFSGHQFPNYSSELNVNALLLGDSALYLCASSWSRGHGGNTIYFGEGSWLTVV.

CDR3 sequence: CSVEDSRGMGGYTF. CDR3 in DNA: TGCAGCGTTGAAGATTCCAGGGGAATGGGTGGCTACACCTTC. The rearrangement uses TRBV29-1 and TRBJ1-2, with a weak D call TRBD1 (6 bases). Trimming left V 0 bases short and J 7 bases short, with 15 bases between. The germline V gene encodes CDR1 SQVTM and CDR2 ANQGSEA. The CDR3 sequence is 14 residues long.

This rearrangement joins TRBV27 to TRBJ1-3, with 8 bases that match TRBD1. Germline CDR1 reads MNHEY; CDR2 reads SMNVEV (reference sequence). The CDR3 is made up of 17 amino acids. Trimming at V came to 6 bases and at J to 7 bases, leaving 17 bases not matched to a gene. The CDR3 coding sequence is TGTGCCAGCAGCCTCACAGGGGGGAGGTTGATGCAGAACACCATATATTTT. This gives the protein CASSLTGGRLMQNTIYF.

The chain couples TRBV9 to TRBJ2-7; 8 bases match TRBD2. V trimming: 0 bases; J trimming: 5 bases; junction bases outside the gene matches: 7. The germline CDR1 and CDR2 sequences are SGDLS and YYNGEE. CDR3 length: 15 residues. CDR3 bases: TGTGCCAGCAGCGTAGATGTAGCGGGACTCGACGAGCAGTACTTC. Protein product: CASSVDVAGLDEQYF.

This chain joins TRBV6-6 and TRBJ2-2; 7 bases agree with TRBD2. CDR3 size: 16 residues. Losses at the gene ends were 5 bases for V and 4 bases for J; bases not matched to a gene: 10. Germline loops: CDR1 MNHNY, CDR2 SVGAGI (reference sequence). CDR3: CASSTSSGAGTGELFF. In nucleotides, the CDR3 is TGTGCCAGCAGTACCTCGAGCGGGGCGGGCACCGGGGAGCTGTTTTTT.

This clone ranks as medium-sized. This chain uses TRBV6-6 with TRBJ2-5; D possibly corresponds to TRBD2 (7 bases). The germline V and J ends were trimmed by 0 bases and 0 bases, with 11 bases remaining between them. This CDR3 contains 16 residues. Germline V gives CDR1 MNHNY, CDR2 SVGAGI (reference sequence). The CDR3 DNA reads TGTGCCAGCAGTTACTCGGGGGGGCGATACCAAGAGACCCAGTACTTC. Translation gives CASSYSGGRYQETQYF.

V usage is TRBV7-8 and J usage is TRBJ2-7; 9 nucleotides align to TRBD1. The CDR3 totals 20 residues. The germline V gene has CDR1 SGHVS and CDR2 FQNEAQ. Germline trimming cut 1 base from V and 3 bases from J; bases unmatched to any gene: 19. This chain's CDR3 is CASSLVDWGQGSYFIYEQYF. CDR3 coding DNA: TGTGCCAGCAGCTTAGTGGATTGGGGACAGGGATCTTACTTTATCTACGAGCAGTACTTC. The full variable domain, with the rest looked up from reference TRBV7-8 and TRBJ2-7, is GAGVSQSPRYKVAKRGQDVALRCDPISGHVSLFWYQQALGQGPEFLTYFQNEAQLDKSGLPSDRFFAERPEGSVSTLKIQRTQQEDSAVYLCASSLVDWGQGSYFIYEQYFGPGTRLTVT.

V usage is TRBV5-6 and J usage is TRBJ2-1; no clear D. Deletions cut 6 bases from V and 6 bases from J, with 19 bases between. Germline V gene lookup returns CDR1 SGHDT and CDR2 YYEEEE. This CDR3 spans 15 amino acids. The CDR3 loop is CASNPPRMGPNEQFF. CDR3 DNA sequence: TGTGCCAGCAACCCTCCGCGGATGGGTCCCAATGAGCAGTTCTTC. Together with reference TRBV5-6 and TRBJ2-1, the CDR3 gives the full variable domain: DAGVTQSPTHLIKTRGQQVTLRCSPKSGHDTVSWYQQALGQGPQFIFQYYEEEERQRGNFPDRFSGHQFPNYSSELNVNALLLGDSALYLCASNPPRMGPNEQFFGPGTRLTVL.

This chain links TRBV19 with TRBJ2-1, with D unclear. CDR3 length equals 11 residues. CDR1 is LNHDA, CDR2 SQIVND, per germline (reference sequence). Trimming pared 7 bases from V and 10 bases from J, leaving 11 bases between. CDR3 loop: CASKSESEQFF. The CDR3 DNA is TGTGCCAGTAAGAGCGAAAGCGAGCAGTTCTTC.